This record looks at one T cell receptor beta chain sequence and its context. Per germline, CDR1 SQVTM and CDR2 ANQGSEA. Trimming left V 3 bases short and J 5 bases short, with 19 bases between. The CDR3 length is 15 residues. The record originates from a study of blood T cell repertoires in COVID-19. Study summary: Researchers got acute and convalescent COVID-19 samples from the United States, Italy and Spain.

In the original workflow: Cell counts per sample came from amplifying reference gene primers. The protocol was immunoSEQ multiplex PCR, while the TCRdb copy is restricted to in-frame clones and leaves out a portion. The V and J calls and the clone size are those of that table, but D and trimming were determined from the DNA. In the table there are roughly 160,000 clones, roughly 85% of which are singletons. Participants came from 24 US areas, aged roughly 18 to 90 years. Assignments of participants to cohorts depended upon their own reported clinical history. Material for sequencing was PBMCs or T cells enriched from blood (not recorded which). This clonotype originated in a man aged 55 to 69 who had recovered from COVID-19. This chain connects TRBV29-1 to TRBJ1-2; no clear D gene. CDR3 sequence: CSVEGPTYEGYGYTF. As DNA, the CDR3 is TGCAGCGTTGAGGGTCCCACGTATGAGGGTTATGGCTACACCTTC.